This section outlines one T cell receptor (beta chain) sequence together with its context. Its antigen remains undetermined. One end of the junction fails to match germline, which may point to a read error. The data are from a study of molecular identifiers for immune sequencing clone quantification (dated by TCRdb to 2017 to 2018). With respect to the entire study: For a replicate experiment, RNA from around 20,000 or 100,000 naive CD8 T cells was divided into five aliquots, of which four were sequenced. CD8 T cells were used in a methods study to benchmark molecular-identifier clustering-based TCR repertoire sequencing (MIDCIRS) and TCR RNA copy counting.

The library relied on PCR. The data were produced on a NextSeq 500. Bulk TCR libraries were prepared as previously described, using TCR primers listed in Table S5. The Qiagen AllPrep DNA/RNA kit was used to purify total RNA. Before analysis, reads from multiple sequencing runs of one library were combined. Concerning the study's data processing: Reads were retained only if their TCR constant sequence matched exactly, and those retained reads were trimmed to 150 nt and grouped according to their 12-nt molecular barcodes. Reads within each barcode group were sub-clustered using a 15% Levenshtein threshold, and quality-weighted consensus sequences were constructed for each RNA molecule. Non-functional sequences were filtered out, along with any lower-count sequence sitting one edit away from another sequence. Barcode sub-clusters with fewer than 20% of the maximum read count were removed, based on fitting two negative binomial distributions. Using fastp trimming at Q25 and MiXCR clonotype assembly, TCRdb reanalyzed the public sequencing data and kept in-frame beta chains. Rows are combined by CDR3 protein, so each entry shows the most common genes and DNA. TCRdb, rather than the study authors, made the V and J calls. In this sample the table shows over 550,000 distinct CDR3 sequences, 25% of which occur a single time. The ten largest make up 0.78% of the sample.

From the cysteine through the phenylalanine, the CDR3 covers 12 amino acids. Only the CDR3 portion is preserved as DNA: 36 bases, with reading frame beginning at the first base. CDR1 and CDR2 are drawn from the germline V gene (reference sequence): LGHDT, YNNKEL. Results the study describes overall, beyond this receptor: Without barcode sub-clustering, chimeric consensus sequences inflated TCR diversity; chimeras reached as high as 47%. The naive libraries included spiked-in Jurkat TCR RNA (under eleven copies' worth), and this Jurkat TCR RNA is not part of the donor repertoire. Spiked-in Jurkat TCR RNA equal to a single cell's worth was reported to be detectable even within 1,100,000 naive CD8 T cells. Around 2.8 recovered TCR RNA copies per cell were obtained by modeling, versus about 10 by digital PCR, implying a capture efficiency of 30% to 35%. In CMV-specific effector cells, clones with more than 20 RNA copies accounted for over 97% of molecules, whereas in naive cells such clones accounted for under 1%. Highly expanded clone sizes could be underestimated if identical TCR molecules share a barcode.

Libraries of naive CD8 T cells were built from anywhere between about 20,000 and 1,000,000 sorted cells, with 10%, 30% or 50% of the purified RNA used. Naive CD8 T cells were FACS-sorted as CD8+CD4-CCR7+CD45RA+ on a BD FACSAria II into RLT Plus buffer. To test detection sensitivity, Jurkat RNA equal to under 13 TCR copies was added to samples of about 20,000-1,000,000 naive CD8 T cells. CD8 T cells were enriched using RosetteSep CD8+ T Cell Enrichment Cocktail and Ficoll-Paque, and the enriched cells then underwent ACK red cell lysis. The source of this sequence is a human donor in good health. Some libraries in this study had Jurkat cell RNA spiked in. The chain joins TRBV3-1 to TRBJ2-3, with an unclear D gene assignment. The source material was naive CD8+ T cells from blood, with Jurkat cell RNA spiked in. This specimen's cell subset or site label, interpreted: FACS-sorted CD8+CD4-CCR7+CD45RA+ naive T cells. The CDR3: CASSQVRDTQYF. The DNA is TGTGCCAGCAGCCAAGTGAGAGATACGCAATATTTT.